These 20 T cell receptor beta chains share one sample of origin, sequenced in a study of cytomegalovirus exposure and HLA in healthy donors. The PCR contained 60 Vbeta and 13 Jbeta primers. TCRdb's copy holds only in-frame clones and misses some; the assay was immunoSEQ multiplex PCR. The sample lists roughly 140,000 clones, about 80% occurring once. The source material was PBMCs. The receptor set was obtained from a man aged 40-49 years in good health and CMV-seronegative.

V usage is TRBV2 and J usage is TRBJ2-3; D unresolved. The CDR3 length is 12 residues. CDR1 and CDR2 (germline): SNHLY, FYNNEI. Trimming pared 4 bases from V and 7 bases from J, leaving 9 bases between. The DNA of the CDR3 is TGTGCCAGCAGTGCTAGTCCAAATACGCAGTATTTT. Translating it yields CASSASPNTQYF.

The chain uses TRBV5-1 and TRBJ2-1; 10 bases map to TRBD2. Looked up from germline, CDR1 is SGHRS and CDR2 is YFSETQ. The CDR3 extends over 17 amino acids. V shed 0 bases, J shed 6 bases, and the junction held 9 bases outside the gene matches. CDR3 coding DNA: TGCGCCAGCAGCTTGGCGAGAAGCGGGGGGGCCTTCAATGAGCAGTTCTTC. Protein: CASSLARSGGAFNEQFF.

The CDR3 reads CASSLEGASNQPQHF. The CDR3, as DNA: TGTGCCAGCAGCTTAGAAGGGGCAAGCAATCAGCCCCAGCATTTT. The V and J genes are TRBV11-2 and TRBJ1-5; the D gene is possibly TRBD1 (5 bases). The CDR3 totals 15 residues. V shed 0 bases and J shed 1 base, with 7 bases lying between them. Looked up from germline, CDR1 is SGHAT and CDR2 is FQNNGV.

The chain combines TRBV30 with TRBJ1-1, with 8 positions matching TRBD1. The CDR3 runs 16 residues. Germline assignment: CDR1 GTSNPN and CDR2 SVGIG (reference sequence). With 4 bases clipped from V and 1 base from J, the junction kept 11 bases outside the gene matches. CDR3 DNA: TGTGCCTGGAAGGATGGGCAGGGGGCATGGAACACTGAAGCTTTCTTT. Translating it yields CAWKDGQGAWNTEAFF.

The V call is TRBV5-1, the J call TRBJ1-1; TRBD1 agrees at 7 bases. The length of the CDR3 is 15 residues. J lost 2 bases, V lost 4 bases, and 8 bases had no gene match. Looked up from germline, CDR1 is SGHRS and CDR2 is YFSETQ. This chain's CDR3 is CASSESGGINTEAFF. CDR3 nucleotide sequence: TGCGCCAGCAGCGAGTCAGGGGGGATAAACACTGAAGCTTTCTTT.

This clone showed up just once. The chain couples TRBV9 to TRBJ2-5, with 9 bases matching TRBD1. The CDR3 is made up of 15 amino acids. Germline assignment: CDR1 SGDLS and CDR2 YYNGEE. The J segment lost 3 bases and the V segment lost 3 bases, leaving 6 bases of the junction unmatched. The CDR3 sequence is CASSAWDREEETQYF. CDR3 bases: TGTGCCAGCAGCGCCTGGGACAGGGAGGAAGAGACCCAGTACTTC.

The chain links TRBV30 to TRBJ1-2, with TRBD1 identical over 8 bases. Germline V gene data show CDR1 as GTSNPN and CDR2 as SVGIG (reference sequence). The CDR3 length is 14 residues. V was clipped by 4 bases and J by 2 bases; unmatched bases: 6. The CDR3 DNA is TGTGCCTGGACTCCCGGACAGGGAAACTATGGCTACACCTTC. The encoded protein is CAWTPGQGNYGYTF.

Points on this clone: With a much larger clone just one base away, this may be a read error. V is TRBV4-2 and J is TRBJ1-5; 8 positions agree with TRBD1. V shed 3 bases, J shed 6 bases, and the junction held 7 bases outside the gene matches. CDR3 length equals 15 residues. Per germline, CDR1 LGHNA and CDR2 YNFKEQ. In DNA, the CDR3 is TGTGCCAGCAGCCAGGGTCAGGGGGCGGGTCAGCCCCAGCATTTT. This sequence encodes CASSQGQGAGQPQHF.

The J gene is TRBJ2-7, the V gene TRBV6-6; 11 bases agree with TRBD2. This CDR3 is 16 amino acids long. The germline V gene has CDR1 MNHNY and CDR2 SVGAGI (reference sequence). V trimming: 0 bases; J trimming: 2 bases; junction bases outside the gene matches: 3. CDR3: CASSYSPGLAAYEQYF. CDR3 nucleotide sequence: TGTGCCAGCAGTTACTCTCCGGGACTAGCGGCCTACGAGCAGTACTTC.

V usage is TRBV2 and J usage is TRBJ1-6; no clear D. The germline gives CDR1 SNHLY, CDR2 FYNNEI. The CDR3 contains 13 residues. V was cut by 4 bases and J by 10 bases, with 11 bases left in between. The CDR3: CASSASGGSPLHF. In DNA form, the CDR3 reads TGTGCCAGCAGTGCGTCAGGTGGCTCACCCCTCCACTTT.

The V gene is TRBV28, the J gene TRBJ2-7, with unresolved D. With 2 bases removed from V and 3 bases from J, the gap between germline ends came to 5 bases. The germline V gene encodes CDR1 MDHEN and CDR2 SYDVKM. CDR3 length: 12 residues. CDR3: CASSLNYYEQYF. CDR3 bases: TGTGCCAGCAGTTTAAATTACTACGAGCAGTACTTC.

As for this clone: The junction departs from germline at one end; a sequencing error may be responsible. The genes are TRBV7-9 and TRBJ1-5; D is ambiguous. The CDR3 loop spans 12 amino acids. Germline V lookup: CDR1 SEHNR, CDR2 FQNEAQ (reference sequence). The CDR3: CSSSLGPGLQHF. In DNA, the CDR3 is TGTTCCAGCAGCTTAGGACCGGGGTTGCAACATTTT.

The rearrangement links TRBV14 to TRBJ1-4; D not certain. From germline, CDR1 is SGHDN and CDR2 FVKESK. The V and J ends lost 5 bases and 7 bases respectively, with 17 bases between them. The CDR3 length is 15 residues. CDR3 protein: CASSYLTGSGEKLFF. The CDR3, as DNA: TGTGCCAGCAGCTACCTCACCGGGAGCGGTGAAAAACTGTTTTTT.

The chain carries TRBV19 and TRBJ2-3, with 9 bases that match TRBD1. V was pared by 3 bases and J by 0 bases, with 4 bases of the junction left unmatched. Germline-derived CDR1 and CDR2 are LNHDA and SQIVND (reference sequence). The CDR3 loop spans 16 amino acids. The CDR3 protein is CASSIDRGGSTDTQYF. Here the CDR3 DNA reads TGTGCCAGTAGTATTGACAGGGGGGGGAGCACAGATACGCAGTATTTT.

The chain carries TRBV5-1 and TRBJ2-7; D is undetermined. The assigned J gene may be wrong: the sequence end matches TRBJ2-5 better. The CDR3 spans 14 residues. Germline-derived CDR1 and CDR2 are SGHRS and YFSETQ. The CDR3 reads CASSLTAAQETQYF. The CDR3 DNA reads as TGCGCCAGCAGCTTGACAGCAGCCCAAGAGACCCAGTACTTC.

The V and J genes are TRBV9 and TRBJ1-4, with D perhaps TRBD1 (6 bases). The CDR3 is made up of 15 amino acids. V dropped 4 bases and J dropped 6 bases, with 16 bases sitting between them. CDR1 SGDLS and CDR2 YYNGEE come from the germline V gene. CDR3 sequence reads: CASSPIGRGDEKLFF. The DNA of the CDR3 is TGTGCCAGCAGCCCCATCGGGAGGGGGGATGAAAAACTGTTTTTT.

The sample holds one count of this clone. The chain has TRBV28 and TRBJ1-2; tentatively, D is TRBD1 (6 bases). The CDR3 has 15 amino acids. CDR1 MDHEN and CDR2 SYDVKM come from the germline V gene. V was cut by 3 bases and J by 0 bases, with 11 bases left in between. DNA for the CDR3: TGTGCCAGCAGTTTCCCACAGGGAGCTAACTATGGCTACACCTTC. Translating it yields CASSFPQGANYGYTF.

V is TRBV4-1 and J is TRBJ2-7; TRBD2 matches 9 bases. The CDR3 runs to 16 residues. Germline CDR1 is MGHRA and CDR2 is YSYEKL. V gave up 4 bases and J gave up 1 base; unmatched junction bases: 8. CDR3 bases: TGCGCCAGCAGCCGGTTGGGACTAGCAAAATCCTACGAGCAGTACTTC. Its protein is CASSRLGLAKSYEQYF.

The chain links TRBV5-1 to TRBJ2-5, with 9 bases fitting TRBD1. V lost 0 bases and J lost 3; bases outside the gene matches: 3. CDR1 is SGHRS, CDR2 YFSETQ, per germline. This CDR3 comprises 15 residues. CDR3 nucleotide sequence: TGCGCCAGCAGCTTGGGGACAGGGGTAGAAGAGACCCAGTACTTC. The encoded protein is CASSLGTGVEETQYF.

This clone was recorded a few times. Here the CDR3 DNA reads TGTGCCAGCAGCTTGGGACTAGCGGGGGACGCGAACACCGGGGAGCTGTTTTTT. It codes for CASSLGLAGDANTGELFF. The V and J genes are TRBV5-4 and TRBJ2-2; TRBD2 aligns across 12 bases. CDR1 and CDR2 from the germline V gene are SGHNT and YYREEE (reference sequence). The CDR3 spans 18 residues. The ends lost 0 bases at V and 0 bases at J; junction bases unmatched: 3.